The source of this TCR beta chain is a study of blood T cells in healthy people across ages (dated by TCRdb to the mid-2010s). Regarding the complete study: In model experiments, template switching captured roughly one uniquely barcoded TCR beta cDNA molecule for every two T cells. Two additional independent replicas of 1 million unique cDNA reads from the same blood draw were analyzed for two donors (one aged 18 to 29 and one aged 80 or older). Using deep sequencing normalized with unique cDNA molecular identifiers, the study measured how TCR beta repertoire diversity changes with age. The donors were divided into four age groups: young (average around 15 years), middle-aged (under 40), aged (under 70) and long-lived (around 80).

The research as a whole found: Estimates of total diversity based on one million sequenced T cells were considered lower bounds and underestimates. The percentage of naive T cells measured by flow cytometry correlated strongly with observed TCR beta diversity. Because profiling used bulk unsorted PBMCs, naive and antigen-experienced compartments could not be compared conclusively. The long-lived group showed more naive CD4+ T cells, fewer expanded clones and increased TCR diversity than the aged group, suggesting age selection. The CMV infection status of donors was not known, potentially confounding age-related changes in expanded clonotypes. Observed TCR beta diversity per million T cells fell roughly linearly with age, and a significant reduction was already apparent by age approximately 41.

Libraries were prepared through 5' RACE. Sequencing took place on an Illumina HiSeq 2500. The second PCR ran for about 6 to 12 cycles and used a J-beta primer mix along with a sample-barcoded 5' primer. Each TCR beta cDNA molecule received a unique molecular identifier from a template-switch 5' adaptor carrying 12 random nucleotides. At least 3 million CDR3-containing paired-end reads were obtained from each sample. The Mint cDNA synthesis kit, primed by a TRBC-specific oligonucleotide, was used to synthesize first-strand cDNA from all RNA. After uracil-DNA glycosylase treatment, a first 18-cycle PCR used universal primers M1SS and BC2_uni_R on all cDNA. In the original analysis: Each sample was normalized by randomly selecting 1 million high-quality reads, each carrying a distinct molecular identifier. Instead of being binned into consensus sequences, reads with shared molecular identifiers were discarded. MiTCR, set to a Q25 quality threshold and the strictest error-elimination algorithm, was used for CDR3 identification, clonotype clustering and error correction. A nonparametric unseen species model using Euler transformation provided a lower-bound estimate of total TCR beta diversity. In-frame beta chains were kept once TCRdb had trimmed the public reads at Q25 with fastp and called clones with MiXCR. Rows are unified per CDR3 protein, each entry keeping the most common DNA and genes. The V and J calls here are based on TCRdb, not the publication. Across this sample there are about 780,000 distinct CDR3 sequences, with roughly 24% seen only once. The top ten hold about 3% of the sample.

From the cysteine up to the phenylalanine, the CDR3 has a length of 11 residues. The only DNA kept is the CDR3, 33 bases in frame from the first base. Sequences SQVTM (CDR1) and ANQGSEA (CDR2) are obtained from the germline V gene. In regard to this clonotype: The antigen it binds to is not known. The record has no base qualities; no much larger clone is one base away.

The roughly 39 donors, aged about 6 to 100 years, were systemically healthy Caucasian individuals from Russia. Each donor gave approximately 9.3 milliliters of peripheral blood, collected into EDTA-treated Vacutainer tubes. Ficoll-Paque density-gradient centrifugation was used to isolate PBMCs, with at least 6.5 million per sample. Total RNA, at least 6 micrograms per sample, was extracted from PBMCs with Trizol reagent. For every donor, an aliquot of PBMCs went through flow cytometry to measure the percentages of naive CD45RAhigh/CD27high T cells. The same specimen was also included in a second study, on T cells of mothers and their children. The second publication reports: The donors were nine systemically healthy Caucasian individuals, made up of three mothers and their six children. cDNA synthesis used all of the extracted RNA, with roughly 1.5 ug of RNA in each 15 ul reaction. In the second PCR, the M1S primer introduced both the sample barcodes and 2-4 random nucleotides. Over 8.5 million TCR beta CDR3 reads were obtained for each mother, and 2.5 million to 3.5 million reads were obtained for each child. Thymic selection shapes the output of TCR recombination in a similar way in related and unrelated pairs, and inherited differences have a minor effect. Normalized repertoire overlap was always found to be slightly, but never significantly, higher in related mother-child pairs than in unrelated mother-child pairs. No persistent microchimeric T cell clones were detected, at a sensitivity of roughly 99 clones per million clonotypes. Deep NGS was used in the study to compare the TCR beta repertoires of mothers and children and to look for features that separate related mother-child pairs from unrelated individuals. Mothers averaged roughly 36 +/- 4 years of age and children averaged around 10 +/- 4 years. After adapters were ligated using NEBNext reagents, the libraries underwent 100+100 nt paired-end sequencing on an Illumina HiSeq 2000. To avoid cross-contamination, the mother libraries and the child libraries were prepared a month apart and sequenced in separate runs. Each donor had between roughly 450,000 and 2,100,000 distinct TCR beta clonotypes identified. Naive TCR beta clonotypes were estimated from low-frequency clonotypes matched to each donor's FACS-determined naive share, without sorting.

The chain uses TRBV29-1 and TRBJ2-5; no D gene can be assigned with confidence. The DNA end is a closer match to TRBJ2-7, so the J assignment may be wrong. This clonotype originated in a boy younger than 18 in good health. Sequenced: blood. CDR3 region: CSVEEGNEQYF. The sequenced DNA is TGCAGCGTTGAAGAGGGTAACGAGCAGTACTTC.